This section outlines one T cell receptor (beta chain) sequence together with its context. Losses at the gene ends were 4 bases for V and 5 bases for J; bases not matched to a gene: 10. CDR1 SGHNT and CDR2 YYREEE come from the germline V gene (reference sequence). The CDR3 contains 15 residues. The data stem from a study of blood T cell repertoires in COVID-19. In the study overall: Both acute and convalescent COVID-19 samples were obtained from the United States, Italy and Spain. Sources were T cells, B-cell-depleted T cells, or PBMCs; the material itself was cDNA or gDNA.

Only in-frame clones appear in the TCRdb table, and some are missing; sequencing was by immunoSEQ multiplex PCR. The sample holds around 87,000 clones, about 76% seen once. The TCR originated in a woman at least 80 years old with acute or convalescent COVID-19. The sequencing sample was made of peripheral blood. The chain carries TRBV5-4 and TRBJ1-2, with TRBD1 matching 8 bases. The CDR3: CASSPPGQGRYGYTF. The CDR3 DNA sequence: TGTGCCAGCAGCCCCCCCGGACAGGGTCGATATGGCTACACCTTC.